This TCR beta chain was identified in a study of blood T cell repertoires in COVID-19. The study assigned cohorts using participant-reported clinical history. Cohort 3 recovery required two negative PCRs, clearance, or symptom resolution. Original handling: Reference gene primer amplification yielded estimated nucleated cell counts. Data came from immunoSEQ multiplex PCR; TCRdb stores just in-frame clones and leaves some out. D and trimming come from the DNA, and the V and J calls and clone size come from that table. The repertoire consists of around 160,000 clones, with about four fifths occurring once and the leading ten covering nearly 3.5%. The sequence came from an older woman who had recovered from COVID-19. Sequences were obtained from PBMCs or T cells enriched from blood (not recorded which).

The CDR3 sequence is CASSLVGGVDEQYF. CDR3 bases: TGTGCCAGCAGCTTAGTTGGGGGCGTGGACGAGCAGTACTTC. The chain links TRBV7-9 to TRBJ2-7; the D gene is possibly TRBD1 (6 bases). Deletions cut 1 base from V and 5 bases from J, with 12 bases between. The germline gives CDR1 SEHNR, CDR2 FQNEAQ (reference sequence). The CDR3 extends over 14 amino acids.